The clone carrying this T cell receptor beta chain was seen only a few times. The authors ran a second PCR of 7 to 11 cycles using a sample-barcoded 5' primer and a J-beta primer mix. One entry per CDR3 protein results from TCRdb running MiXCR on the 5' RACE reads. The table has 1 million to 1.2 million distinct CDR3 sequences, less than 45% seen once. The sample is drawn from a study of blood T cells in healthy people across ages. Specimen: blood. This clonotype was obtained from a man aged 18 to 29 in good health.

The CDR3 reads CASSASTVANEKLFF. The CDR3 DNA reads as TGTGCCAGCAGTGCTTCGACCGTAGCTAATGAAAAACTGTTTTTT. The chain joins TRBV2 to TRBJ1-4; D is ambiguous. V gave up 4 bases and J gave up 3 bases, with 12 bases separating them. CDR1 and CDR2 (germline): SNHLY, FYNNEI. This CDR3 region has 15 residues.